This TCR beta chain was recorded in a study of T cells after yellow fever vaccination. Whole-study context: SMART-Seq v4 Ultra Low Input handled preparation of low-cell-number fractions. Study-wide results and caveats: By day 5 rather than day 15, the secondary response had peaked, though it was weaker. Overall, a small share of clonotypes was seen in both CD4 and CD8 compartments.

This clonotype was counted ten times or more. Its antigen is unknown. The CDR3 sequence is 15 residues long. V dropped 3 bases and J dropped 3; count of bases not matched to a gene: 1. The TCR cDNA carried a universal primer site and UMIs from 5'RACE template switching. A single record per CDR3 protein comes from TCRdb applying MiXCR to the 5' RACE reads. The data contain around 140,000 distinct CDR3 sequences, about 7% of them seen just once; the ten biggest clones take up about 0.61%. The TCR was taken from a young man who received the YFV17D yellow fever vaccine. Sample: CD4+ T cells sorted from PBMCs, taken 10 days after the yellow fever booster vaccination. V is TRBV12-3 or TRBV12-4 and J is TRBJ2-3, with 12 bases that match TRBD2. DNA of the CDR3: TGTGCCAGCAGTTTGGGGACTAGCGGGACAGATACGCAGTATTTT. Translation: CASSLGTSGTDTQYF.